The table lists the clone carrying this TCR beta chain with a few counts. The antigen is not known. This sample is drawn from a study of response to subunit inactivated influenza vaccine. Study findings and constraints: New T cells are recruited in small numbers by each seasonal influenza vaccination, according to the authors' suggestion.

TCRdb redid the calling of the RT-PCR reads with MiXCR, one entry per CDR3 protein. The data show more than 700,000 distinct CDR3 sequences, around 20% seen once. This specimen was PBMCs from blood, taken around 5 days after vaccination. This clonotype originated in a man aged 50 to 60 who received an inactivated influenza vaccine.

The CDR3 here is CASSPAVGTSYGYTF. The CDR3 DNA reads TGCGCCAGCAGCCCGGCCGTCGGGACGTCCTATGGCTACACCTTC. The V gene is TRBV5-1, the J gene TRBJ1-2, with D possibly being TRBD1 (5 bases). Germline lookup yields CDR1 SGHRS and CDR2 YFSETQ. Trimming left V 4 bases short and J 4 bases short, with 17 bases between. The CDR3 spans 15 residues.